This record concerns one TCR beta chain sequence. This sample is part of a study of blood T cell repertoires in COVID-19. Study-level background: PBMCs, B-cell-depleted T cells, or T cells were the source of the cDNA or gDNA that made up the material.

CDR3 length: 13 amino acids. The J segment lost 5 bases and the V segment lost 2 bases, leaving 0 bases of the junction unmatched. Germline V gives CDR1 KGHSH, CDR2 LQKENI. Source study methods: From reference gene primer amplification, estimates of nucleated cell counts were derived. Sequencing used immunoSEQ multiplex PCR; TCRdb keeps in-frame clones, though not all of them. D and trimming were read from the DNA, whereas the V and J calls and clone size are those reported in that table. The sample consists of a few hundred thousand clones, approximately 86% of them appearing once. The sequence was obtained from a woman between 18 and 29 years old with acute or convalescent COVID-19. J is TRBJ2-5 and V is TRBV18, with 9 bases fitting TRBD2. What was sequenced was peripheral blood. CDR3 sequence reads: CASSPSGRETQYF. The CDR3 region has the DNA TGTGCCAGCTCACCAAGCGGGAGGGAGACCCAGTACTTC.